A selection of T cell receptor beta chains follows, all from one sample in a study of shared clonotypes between healthy human individuals. Method: immunoSEQ multiplex PCR; TCRdb's copy keeps in-frame clones and lacks some. The sample holds about 2.4 million clones, more than 85% seen once. Sequencing was performed on naive CD4+ T cells from PBMCs. The receptors were sampled from a man aged 18 to 30 in good health. Some clones in this sample may be carry-over from other donors' samples. Both conserved end residues are part of each CDR3. D genes are given only for firm matches.

>TRBV5-4|-|TRBJ2-1
TGTGCCAGCAGCACAGACAGGCGGAGGGAGCAGTTCTTC
CASSTDRRREQFF
>TRBV5-1|TRBD1|TRBJ2-3
TGCGCCAGCAGTCACGGACAGGTAGAGGGTACGCAGTATTTT
CASSHGQVEGTQYF
>TRBV2|TRBD1|TRBJ1-1
TGTGCCAGCAGTGAACAGGGGGCGGAATTATCTGAAGCTTTCTTT
CASSEQGAELSEAFF
>TRBV7-9|-|TRBJ2-3
TGTGCCAGCAGCTCCTCGGTAACGCAGTATTTT
CASSSSVTQYF
>TRBV18|-|TRBJ2-1
TGTGCCAGCTCACTGGGACTCTTCCCCTACAATGAGCAGTTCTTC
CASSLGLFPYNEQFF
>TRBV4-1|-|TRBJ2-2
TGCGCCAGCAGCCAGTTCAGGGGGAACACCGGGGAGCTGTTTTTT
CASSQFRGNTGELFF
>TRBV7-9|-|TRBJ1-1
TGTGCCAGCAGCGCACAGGGAGATACTGAAGCTTTCTTT
CASSAQGDTEAFF
>TRBV28|TRBD2|TRBJ2-5
TGTGCCAGCGCGAGCGGGGGGATAGGGCAAGAGACCCAGTACTTC
CASASGGIGQETQYF
>TRBV27|-|TRBJ2-7
TGTGCCAGCAGTTCGTACGGCGAGCAGTACTTC
CASSSYGEQYF
>TRBV7-2|-|TRBJ2-7
TGTGCCAGCAGCAACAGAGGCTACGAGCAGTACTTC
CASSNRGYEQYF
>TRBV11-2|TRBD2|TRBJ2-7
TGTGCCAGCAGCCCCATAGCGGGCCCCTCCGGCTACGAGCAGTACTTC
CASSPIAGPSGYEQYF
>TRBV2|-|TRBJ1-1
TGTGCCAGCAGTGAAGGGCAGACCGGGAACACTGAAGCTTTCTTT
CASSEGQTGNTEAFF
>TRBV5-6|TRBD1|TRBJ2-7
TGTGCCAGCAGCCTAGCTTCGGGACAGTTCCCCTCCTACGAGCAGTACTTC
CASSLASGQFPSYEQYF
>TRBV19|-|TRBJ1-5
TGTGCCAGTAGTCCTCCGGGCCAGGGGAATCAGCCCCAGCATTTT
CASSPPGQGNQPQHF
>TRBV19|-|TRBJ2-1
TGTGCCAGTAGCCCCCTATCAGGAGCCCACAATGAGCAGTTCTTC
CASSPLSGAHNEQFF
>TRBV2|TRBD1|TRBJ1-2
TGTGCCAGCAGTGGAATCCAGGGGGCTTTAGGCTACACCTTC
CASSGIQGALGYTF
>TRBV30|-|TRBJ1-2
TGTGCCTGGAGTCTGACTCTCTATGGCTACACCTTC
CAWSLTLYGYTF
>TRBV25-1|-|TRBJ2-2
TGTGCCAGCAGTGAATTGGGATCCGGTGCGGACACCGGGGAGCTGTTTTTT
CASSELGSGADTGELFF
>TRBV5-4|-|TRBJ2-5
TGTGCCAGCAGCTTGGGTGTCCAGTACCAAGAGACCCAGTACTTC
CASSLGVQYQETQYF
>TRBV14|-|TRBJ2-1
TGTGCCAGCAGCCAAGATCCCCCCCCCGACTTTCGGAATGAGCAGTTCTTC
CASSQDPPPDFRNEQFF
>TRBV29-1|-|TRBJ2-2
TGCAGCGTTGGAGGCAGGGCCGGGGAGCTGTTTTTT
CSVGGRAGELFF
>TRBV11-2|-|TRBJ1-3
TGTGCCAGCAGCCGGGCGGCAGCCACCTCTGGAAACACCATATATTTT
CASSRAAATSGNTIYF
>TRBV4-2|TRBD2|TRBJ2-2
TGTGCCAGCAGCCAAGCGATAAGCGGGAGGAGAACCGGGGAGCTGTTTTTT
CASSQAISGRRTGELFF
>TRBV23-1|-|TRBJ2-5
TGCGCCAGCAGTCTTAGGCGGGGCCGAAAGAAGACCCAGTACTTC
CASSLRRGRKKTQYF
>TRBV9|TRBD2|TRBJ2-1
TGTGCCAGCAGCGTATTAGTTAGCGGGAGGGATTCTACGGGCAATGAGCAGTTCTTC
CASSVLVSGRDSTGNEQFF
>TRBV4-1|-|TRBJ1-5
TGCGCCAGCAGGGGAATCGGGAGCAATCAGCCCCAGCATTTT
CASRGIGSNQPQHF